A single sample is the source of the 22 T cell receptor beta chains below, sequenced in a study of blood T cells in healthy people across ages. PCR was performed a second time for roughly 7 to 11 cycles using a sample-barcoded 5' primer and a J-beta primer mix. TCRdb reanalysed the 5' RACE reads using MiXCR and keeps one entry per CDR3 protein. The data hold 550,000 to 700,000 distinct CDR3 sequences, with approximately 25% observed a single time. The specimen was blood. All receptors come from a woman in her seventies in good health.

The chain uses TRBV11-2 and TRBJ2-3; D unresolved. The germline CDR1 and CDR2 sequences are SGHAT and FQNNGV. Trimming pared 2 bases from V and 7 bases from J, leaving 7 bases between. This CDR3 is built from 12 residues. The CDR3 region has the DNA TGTGCCAGCAGCTTATATCGAAATACGCAGTATTTT. Residues: CASSLYRNTQYF.

V and J are TRBV5-1 and TRBJ2-7; 8 nucleotides align to TRBD1. Germline CDR1 SGHRS, CDR2 YFSETQ. This CDR3 spans 15 amino acids. The V gene end was trimmed by 5 bases and the J gene end by 5 bases; junction bases not matched to a gene: 12. For the CDR3, the DNA is TGCGCCAGCAGTTCTTCCCGGACAGGGTTCCACGAGCAGTACTTC. Its protein product is CASSSSRTGFHEQYF.

This clonotype came up a few times. V gene TRBV5-1 combines with J gene TRBJ2-7; 8 bases are a match to TRBD2. Germline CDR1 reads SGHRS; CDR2 reads YFSETQ. With 0 bases clipped from V and 0 bases from J, the junction kept 2 bases outside the gene matches. The CDR3 is 15 amino acids. CDR3 protein: CASSLAAGVSYEQYF. Written as DNA, the CDR3 is TGCGCCAGCAGCTTGGCAGCGGGGGTCTCCTACGAGCAGTACTTC.

V and J are TRBV2 and TRBJ2-1; TRBD2 matches 14 bases. The ends lost 6 bases at V and 10 bases at J; junction bases unmatched: 8. This CDR3 contains 15 residues. The V gene's germline CDR1 is SNHLY and CDR2 FYNNEI. The CDR3 is CASRKTSGGAGEQFF. The CDR3 coding sequence is TGTGCCAGCAGGAAGACTAGCGGGGGGGCCGGGGAGCAGTTCTTC.

The V call is TRBV12-3 or TRBV12-4, the J call TRBJ2-3, with TRBD2 matching 9 bases. Unmatched junction bases numbered 5, after V lost 7 bases and J lost 0 bases. The CDR3 extends over 15 amino acids. In nucleotides, the CDR3 is TGTGCCAGCATCGATAGCGGGGGTAGCACAGATACGCAGTATTTT. Translating gives CASIDSGGSTDTQYF.

This clonotype appeared many times. V usage is TRBV12-3 or TRBV12-4 and J usage is TRBJ2-1; a weak D match, TRBD2 (5 bases). Trimming shortened V by 5 bases and J by 0 bases, and 11 bases separated the two germline ends. This CDR3 spans 15 amino acids. The CDR3 is CASSHLGSSYNEQFF. The CDR3 DNA is TGTGCCAGCAGTCATCTGGGGAGCTCCTACAATGAGCAGTTCTTC.

This rearrangement joins TRBV7-9 to TRBJ1-2; possibly TRBD1 for D (6 bases). CDR3 length equals 14 residues. Germline CDR1 and CDR2: SEHNR and FQNEAQ (reference sequence). Trimming took 5 bases from V and 8 from J, leaving 18 bases between them. CDR3 residues: CASSTTGNPQGYTF. CDR3 coding DNA: TGTGCCAGCAGCACCACAGGGAATCCGCAGGGCTACACCTTC.

The rearrangement links TRBV7-8 to TRBJ2-1; D might be TRBD1 (5 bases). This CDR3 has 15 residues. The germline V gene has CDR1 SGHVS and CDR2 FQNEAQ. V was cut by 5 bases and J by 7 bases, with 18 bases left in between. The CDR3 DNA reads TGTGCCAGCAGCGCCAGGCGAGAGGCAGGGAATGAGCAGTTCTTC. This encodes CASSARREAGNEQFF.

This clonotype was observed a few times. Given the absence of the conserved phenylalanine or tryptophan at the CDR3 end, a read error is likely. The chain couples TRBV5-4 to TRBJ2-5; D not resolved. CDR3 size: 13 residues. V was pared by 4 bases and J by 4 bases, with 11 bases between. The germline CDR1 and CDR2 sequences are SGHNT and YYREEE (reference sequence). The DNA for the CDR3 is TGTGCCAGCAGCGCTCCCCGCGGAGAGACCCAGTACCTC. Residues: CASSAPRGETQYL.

This clonotype has more than one count but fewer than ten. V and J are TRBV19 and TRBJ2-7; no clear D gene. The CDR3 covers 13 residues. The germline V gene encodes CDR1 LNHDA and CDR2 SQIVND (reference sequence). V lost 4 bases to trimming and J lost 5 bases, with 12 bases between them. The CDR3 coding sequence is TGTGCCAGTAGTACCCGGCCGGGCCACGAGCAGTACTTC. It encodes CASSTRPGHEQYF.

This chain connects TRBV11-1 to TRBJ1-6, with D unresolved. The CDR3 is made up of 14 amino acids. CDR1 and CDR2 (germline): SGHAT, FQDESV (reference sequence). V lost 5 bases and J 8 bases, leaving 13 bases between the germline ends. Here the CDR3 DNA reads TGTGCCAGCAGCCGCCTCAGGTCTGATTCACCCCTCCACTTT. It encodes CASSRLRSDSPLHF.

Comments on this clonotype: A read error may account for a junction end that differs from germline. The V and J genes are TRBV7-7 and TRBJ2-5; D remains unclear. There are 13 residues in the CDR3. Germline V lookup: CDR1 SSHAT, CDR2 FNYEAQ (reference sequence). CDR3 protein: CASSFARQETQYF. CDR3 bases: TGTGCTAGCAGCTTTGCTAGACAAGAGACCCAGTACTTC.

This rearrangement joins TRBV29-1 to TRBJ2-3; D is perhaps TRBD1 (6 bases). Trimming removed 4 bases from V and 3 bases from J, with 14 bases in between. The CDR3 runs to 14 residues. The germline gives CDR1 SQVTM, CDR2 ANQGSEA. The CDR3 DNA reads as TGCAGCGTTGTCAGACAGGCAAGTACAGATACGCAGTATTTT. Translated, it gives CSVVRQASTDTQYF.

This clonotype was seen only a few times. This may stem from a read error, because a much larger clone lies one nucleotide away. The chain has TRBV4-1 and TRBJ1-5; D is undetermined. Trimming removed 5 bases from V and 0 bases from J, with 14 bases in between. CDR3 length equals 16 residues. Germline V gene lookup returns CDR1 MGHRA and CDR2 YSYEKL. DNA for the CDR3: TGCGCCAGCAGCTCCGCCCTGAGCTGTAGCAATCAGCCCCAGCATTTT. It is translated as CASSSALSCSNQPQHF.

The genes are TRBV10-3 and TRBJ1-2, with D tentatively TRBD1 (5 bases). Deletions cut 4 bases from V and 6 bases from J, with 12 bases between. Germline V gene data show CDR1 as ENHRY and CDR2 as SYGVKD. This CDR3 contains 13 residues. In nucleotides, the CDR3 is TGTGCCATCAGTGCGGGGCGAGCTCATGGCTACACCTTC. Its translation is CAISAGRAHGYTF.

The chain joins TRBV27 to TRBJ1-2; D is unresolved. The germline gives CDR1 MNHEY, CDR2 SMNVEV (reference sequence). The CDR3 runs 13 residues. Trimming took off 8 bases at V and 8 bases at J, with 18 bases between the two ends. This chain's CDR3 is CASGEIARRGYTF. The DNA of the CDR3 is TGTGCCAGCGGAGAAATTGCCCGGCGGGGCTACACCTTC.

The genes are TRBV7-2 and TRBJ2-2, with D uncertain. The germline CDR1 and CDR2 sequences are SGHTA and FQGNSA. CDR3 size: 14 residues. Trimming removed 2 bases at V and 4 bases at J, with 8 bases between. Here the CDR3 reads CASSLQVVTGELFF. The CDR3 bases are TGTGCCAGCAGCTTACAAGTCGTCACCGGGGAGCTGTTTTTT.

As concerns this clonotype: The junction shows a germline mismatch at one end, possibly a read error. The genes are TRBV7-9 and TRBJ1-1; possible D gene TRBD1, 5 bases. Germline CDR1 SEHNR, CDR2 FQNEAQ (reference sequence). CDR3 length equals 14 residues. For the CDR3, the DNA is TGTGCCAGCAGCTTTGGGGGTCATGGAACTGAAGCCTTCTTT. Amino acids: CASSFGGHGTEAFF. Combining the CDR3 with reference TRBV7-9 and TRBJ1-1 gives the whole variable domain DTGVSQNPRHKITKRGQNVTFRCDPISEHNRLYWYRQTLGQGPEFLTYFQNEAQLEKSRLLSDRFSAERPKGSFSTLEIQRTEQGDSAMYLCASSFGGHGTEAFFGQGTRLTVV.

The rearrangement links TRBV10-3 to TRBJ2-1, with 9 bases identical to TRBD2. V shed 4 bases, J shed 10 bases, and the junction held 11 bases outside the gene matches. In germline, CDR1 is ENHRY, CDR2 SYGVKD. This CDR3 contains 15 residues. The CDR3 sequence: CAISGLGGGAGEQFF. DNA of the CDR3: TGTGCCATCAGTGGCTTGGGCGGGGGGGCCGGAGAGCAGTTCTTC.

This clonotype was detected a few times. V is TRBV29-1 and J is TRBJ2-1, with a weak D call TRBD2 (6 bases). The V end was cut by 4 bases, the J end by 6 bases, with 22 bases between. This CDR3 has 16 amino acids. Per germline, CDR1 SQVTM and CDR2 ANQGSEA. The CDR3 is CSVGGEAIGGINEQFF. The CDR3 DNA sequence: TGCAGCGTTGGGGGGGAGGCGATTGGGGGGATCAATGAGCAGTTCTTC.

The V call is TRBV11-2, the J call TRBJ1-2; 9 bases match TRBD1. V lost 5 bases, J lost 4 bases, and 8 bases stayed unmatched. CDR3 size: 15 residues. The V gene's germline CDR1 is SGHAT and CDR2 FQNNGV. The CDR3 DNA is TGTGCCAGCAGCCCAGAAACGACAGGGGGCTATGGCTACACCTTC. This gives the protein CASSPETTGGYGYTF.

This clonotype appeared a few times. The rearrangement uses TRBV6-1 and TRBJ1-2; no definite D call. CDR1 and CDR2 (germline): MNHNS, SASEGT. The CDR3 sequence is 10 residues long. The germline V and J ends were trimmed by 6 bases and 7 bases, with 6 bases remaining between them. The CDR3 spells CASRWLGYTF. The CDR3 DNA sequence: TGTGCCAGCAGGTGGCTTGGCTACACCTTC.